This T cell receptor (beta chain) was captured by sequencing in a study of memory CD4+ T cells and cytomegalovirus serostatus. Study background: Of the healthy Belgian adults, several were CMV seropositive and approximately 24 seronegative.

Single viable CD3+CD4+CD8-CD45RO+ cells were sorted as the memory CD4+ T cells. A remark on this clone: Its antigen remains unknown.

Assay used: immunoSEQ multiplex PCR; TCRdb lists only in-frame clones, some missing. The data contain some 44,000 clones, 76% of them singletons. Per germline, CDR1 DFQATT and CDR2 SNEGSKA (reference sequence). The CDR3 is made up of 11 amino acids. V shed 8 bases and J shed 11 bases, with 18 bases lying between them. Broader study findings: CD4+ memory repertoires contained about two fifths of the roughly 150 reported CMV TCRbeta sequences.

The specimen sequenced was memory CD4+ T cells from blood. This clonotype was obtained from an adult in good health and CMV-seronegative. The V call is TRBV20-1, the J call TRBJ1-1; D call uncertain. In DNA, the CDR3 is TGCAGTACCCTTGGGCAGGCTAGGGCTTTCTTT. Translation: CSTLGQARAFF.